This T cell receptor (beta chain) is drawn from a study of T-cell reconstitution after alpha-beta-depleted transplantation in children. Germline values: CDR1 SQVTM, CDR2 ANQGSEA. There are 13 residues in the CDR3. J was trimmed by 9 bases and V by 7 bases; bases with no gene match: 8. Molecular barcoding with unique molecular identifiers was used for the TCRbeta library. MiXCR, run by TCRdb on the PCR reads, gives a single entry per CDR3 protein. The sample has about 200,000 distinct CDR3 sequences; approximately 15% are singletons. Source: PBMCs from the stem cell graft donor, taken from the stem cell graft. The chain joins TRBV29-1 to TRBJ2-2; 10 bases are shared with TRBD1. The clonotype comes from a human donor who donated a stem cell graft to a child with acute lymphoblastic leukemia. In DNA, the CDR3 is TGCAGCGGTGAGGGGACAGGGGACTGGGAGCTGTTTTTT. Encoded protein: CSGEGTGDWELFF.